This TCR beta chain came from a study of T cells in women clearing cervical HPV infection. The repertoire was sequenced with immunoSEQ multiplex PCR; TCRdb's copy has only in-frame clones and lacks some. The sample has more than 30,000 clones. The V and J ends lost 7 bases and 5 bases, in that order; junction bases with no gene match: 13. This CDR3 is 15 amino acids long. Per germline, CDR1 SNHLY and CDR2 FYNNEI. Regarding this clone: The read terminates 3 residues ahead of where the CDR3 ends, so the germline J gene completes it.

The sequenced material came from blood buffy coat. The chain couples TRBV2 to TRBJ2-7, with TRBD2 matching 8 bases. This sequence originates from a woman aged 18 to 69 with a cervical HPV16 infection that either progressed to CIN3+ or cleared (not recorded which). CDR3 residues: CASNRGGRSGDEQYF. Partial CDR3 DNA: TGTGCCAGCAACCGCGGGGGGAGATCCGGGGACGAG.